Below, 5 T cell receptor beta chains from the same sample are listed, as sequenced in a study of blood T cell repertoires in COVID-19. Produced via immunoSEQ multiplex PCR; TCRdb's table is partial and in-frame only. This sample carries some 300,000 clones, around 90% of them seen once, and the ten largest clones take 1.7%. Material: PBMCs or T cells enriched from blood (not recorded which). These receptors all stem from a woman in her thirties or forties who had recovered from COVID-19.

This sequence joins TRBV7-9 and TRBJ2-2, with 9 positions matching TRBD2. The CDR3 extends over 16 amino acids. Germline assignment: CDR1 SEHNR and CDR2 FQNEAQ (reference sequence). With V trimmed by 7 bases and J by 2 bases, 8 bases remained unmatched. DNA of the CDR3: TGTGCCAGCATCGACTTTAGCGGGGGAAACACCGGGGAGCTGTTTTTT. Translating gives CASIDFSGGNTGELFF.

V is TRBV2 and J is TRBJ1-5; 7 positions agree with TRBD1. Germline CDR1 and CDR2: SNHLY and FYNNEI. V dropped 9 bases and J dropped 6; count of bases not matched to a gene: 11. This CDR3 comprises 14 residues. The CDR3 spells CASSDRSGGQPQHF. Here the CDR3 DNA reads TGTGCCAGTTCGGACAGGTCGGGCGGTCAGCCCCAGCATTTT. Full variable domain (missing parts from reference TRBV2 and TRBJ1-5): EPEVTQTPSHQVTQMGQEVILRCVPISNHLYFYWYRQILGQKVEFLVSFYNNEISEKSEIFDDQFSVERPDGSNFTLKIRSTKLEDSAMYFCASSDRSGGQPQHFGDGTRLSIL.

The chain links TRBV5-8 to TRBJ2-3; tentatively, D is TRBD1 (5 bases). Trimming removed 0 bases from V and 2 bases from J, with 10 bases in between. CDR3 length: 15 amino acids. CDR1 is SGHTS and CDR2 is YDEGEE in the germline V gene. The CDR3 sequence is CASSLGQGSTDTQYF. CDR3 nucleotides: TGTGCCAGCAGCTTGGGGCAGGGCTCCACAGATACGCAGTATTTT.

This chain joins TRBV3-1 (or the pseudogene TRBV3-2) and TRBJ1-3; D might be TRBD1 (6 bases). The CDR3 contains 15 residues. CDR1 and CDR2 (germline): LGHDT, YNNKEL (reference sequence). The V gene lost 6 bases and the J gene lost 0 bases, with 12 bases spanning the gap. In DNA form, the CDR3 reads TGTGCCAGCAGTCTCACAGGGCGCTCTGGAAACACCATATATTTT. Protein sequence: CASSLTGRSGNTIYF.

The chain uses TRBV5-6 and TRBJ2-5, with 7 bases fitting TRBD1. The germline gives CDR1 SGHDT, CDR2 YYEEEE. The length of the CDR3 is 14 residues. V shed 3 bases and J 5 bases; nucleotides not matched to a gene: 7. The CDR3 region is CASSSVQGSETQYF. Here the CDR3 DNA reads TGTGCCAGCAGCTCTGTACAGGGGTCTGAGACCCAGTACTTC.